This entry concerns a single T cell receptor beta chain. Its target is not known. The data derive from a study of blood T cells in healthy people across ages. Study overall: Through template switching, about one barcoded beta molecule was captured per two T cells, as measured in model experiments. Study-level points and caveats: The recorded TCR beta diversity per million T cells decreased in a roughly linear manner with age.

This CDR3 has 14 amino acids. CDR1 SGHTA and CDR2 FQGNSA come from the germline V gene. V was shortened by 5 bases and J by 3 bases, with 10 bases between the two germline ends. Each individual donor underwent a draw of 8.5 to 10 milliliters of peripheral blood. Combining a sample-barcoded 5' primer with a J-beta primer mix, a second PCR ran for roughly 6 to 12 cycles. Per sample, CDR3-containing paired-end reads numbered at least 2.5 million. Each CDR3 protein gets one entry after TCRdb re-called the 5' RACE reads with MiXCR. This sample has nearly 800,000 distinct CDR3 sequences, with 56% found just once.

The sequence was obtained from a man aged 35 to 55 in good health. This rearrangement joins TRBV7-2 to TRBJ1-4; a possible D gene is TRBD1 (6 bases). The sample comprised blood. As DNA, the CDR3 is TGTGCCAGCAGCCTCGACAGGCCTAATGAAAAACTGTTTTTT. Translating gives CASSLDRPNEKLFF.